Listed here are 22 T cell receptor beta chains from one sample, sequenced in a study of T cell responses to AZD1222 COVID-19 vaccine. The protocol was immunoSEQ multiplex PCR, while the TCRdb copy is restricted to in-frame clones and leaves out a portion. The repertoire holds 150,000 to 200,000 clones, with about 88% as singletons. This specimen consisted of peripheral blood, obtained on day 0 of AZD1222 vaccination. The receptors were sampled from an adult in good health.

This chain links TRBV3-1 (or the pseudogene TRBV3-2) with TRBJ1-2; TRBD1 matches at 8 bases. Trimming at V came to 2 bases and at J to 4 bases, leaving 18 bases not matched to a gene. This CDR3 has 19 amino acids. Germline CDR1 is LGHDT and CDR2 is YNNKEL (reference sequence). The CDR3 sequence is CASSQRGRDRSVEGYGYTF. CDR3 DNA: TGTGCCAGCAGCCAAAGGGGAAGGGACAGGTCGGTGGAAGGCTATGGCTACACCTTC.

This chain joins TRBV18 and TRBJ1-4, with no clear D. The CDR3 loop spans 16 amino acids. The ends were cut back, 0 bases at V and 4 bases at J, with 12 bases in the middle. Germline loops: CDR1 KGHSH, CDR2 LQKENI. The CDR3 sequence is CASSPPDGSLNEKLFF. Here the CDR3 DNA reads TGTGCCAGCTCACCACCGGATGGGAGCCTTAATGAAAAACTGTTTTTT.

V is TRBV12-3 or TRBV12-4 and J is TRBJ2-7; D might be TRBD2 (5 bases). The CDR3 has 12 residues. V was clipped by 3 bases and J by 5 bases, with 8 bases between them. The CDR3 here is CASSFFGDEQYF. In DNA form, the CDR3 reads TGTGCCAGCAGTTTCTTCGGGGACGAGCAGTACTTC.

This clone was seen only a few times. The V gene is TRBV6-6, the J gene TRBJ2-7, with 7 bases fitting TRBD2. This CDR3 is 16 amino acids long. Trimming took 2 bases from V and 0 from J; bases not matched to a gene: 7. Germline values: CDR1 MNHNY, CDR2 SVGAGI (reference sequence). CDR3 amino acids: CASSYQGAGPSYEQYF. DNA of the CDR3: TGTGCCAGCAGTTACCAAGGAGCGGGGCCCTCCTACGAGCAGTACTTC.

The genes are TRBV3-1 (or the pseudogene TRBV3-2) and TRBJ2-3; the match to TRBD2 covers 7 bases. The V and J ends lost 0 bases and 5 bases, in that order; junction bases with no gene match: 2. Germline V gives CDR1 LGHDT, CDR2 YNNKEL (reference sequence). The CDR3 has 14 amino acids. The CDR3 sequence is CASSQDSGRDTQYF. The CDR3 bases are TGTGCCAGCAGCCAAGATAGCGGGCGAGATACGCAGTATTTT.

This clone was recorded once. V usage is TRBV6-1 and J usage is TRBJ1-5; tentatively, D is TRBD1 (5 bases). V lost 7 bases and J lost 5, with 9 bases in between. The CDR3 length is 12 residues. CDR1 and CDR2 (germline): MNHNS, SASEGT. The CDR3: CASKVGDQPQHF. For the CDR3, the DNA is TGTGCCAGCAAGGTAGGGGATCAGCCCCAGCATTTT.

This clone appeared a few times. This chain joins TRBV24-1 and TRBJ2-2; 9 bases line up with TRBD2. The germline gives CDR1 KGHDR, CDR2 SFDVKD. The V segment lost 3 bases and the J segment 6 bases; nucleotides outside the gene matches: 10. The length of the CDR3 is 17 residues. This chain's CDR3 is CATSDLTSGEGAGELFF. Written as DNA, the CDR3 is TGTGCCACCAGTGATCTGACTAGCGGTGAGGGGGCCGGGGAGCTGTTTTTT.

V is TRBV6-4 and J is TRBJ1-1, with 9 bases identical to TRBD1. Germline loops: CDR1 MRHNA, CDR2 SNTAGT. After removal of 3 bases from V and 1 base from J, the junction contained 3 bases not matched to a gene. CDR3 length equals 15 residues. The CDR3 sequence: CASSEGQGPNTEAFF. CDR3 nucleotides: TGTGCCAGCAGTGAGGGACAGGGTCCGAACACTGAAGCTTTCTTT.

V is TRBV19 and J is TRBJ2-1; maybe TRBD1 (5 bases). V was trimmed by 4 bases and J by 1 base, leaving 14 bases between them. The CDR3 sequence is 16 residues long. In germline, CDR1 is LNHDA, CDR2 SQIVND (reference sequence). The CDR3 region is CASSKGSGNSYNEQFF. The DNA for the CDR3 is TGTGCCAGTAGTAAGGGGTCAGGGAATTCCTACAATGAGCAGTTCTTC.

The CDR3 sequence: CASSSQGFEAFF. CDR3 bases: TGTGCCAGCAGTTCACAGGGGTTTGAAGCTTTCTTT. The V and J genes are TRBV12-3 or TRBV12-4 and TRBJ1-1, with TRBD1 matching 7 bases. The J segment lost 7 bases and the V segment lost 4 bases, leaving 3 bases of the junction unmatched. The length of the CDR3 is 12 residues.

The V gene is TRBV24-1, the J gene TRBJ2-5; TRBD2 matches 10 bases. After removal of 4 bases from V and 5 bases from J, the junction contained 9 bases not matched to a gene. The V gene's germline CDR1 is KGHDR and CDR2 SFDVKD. The CDR3 extends over 16 amino acids. In DNA form, the CDR3 reads TGTGCCACCAGTGACACCAGCGGGAGGGCCTCTGAGACCCAGTACTTC. It translates to CATSDTSGRASETQYF.

J is TRBJ2-2 and V is TRBV6-6; a possible D gene is TRBD1 (6 bases). The CDR3 has 14 residues. V was shortened by 9 bases and J by 0 bases, with 11 bases between the two germline ends. Germline V gene lookup returns CDR1 MNHNY and CDR2 SVGAGI (reference sequence). CDR3 in amino acids: CASHRDTNTGELFF. DNA for the CDR3: TGTGCCAGTCACCGGGACACGAACACCGGGGAGCTGTTTTTT.

This chain uses TRBV28 with TRBJ1-1; a weak D match, TRBD1 (6 bases). The CDR3 is 13 residues long. The germline CDR1 and CDR2 sequences are MDHEN and SYDVKM. Trimming shortened V by 6 bases and J by 2 bases, and 10 bases separated the two germline ends. CDR3 region: CASRGTHNTEAFF. In DNA, the CDR3 is TGTGCCAGCAGGGGGACACATAACACTGAAGCTTTCTTT. Filled out from reference TRBV28 and TRBJ1-1, the complete variable domain reads DVKVTQSSRYLVKRTGEKVFLECVQDMDHENMFWYRQDPGLGLRLIYFSYDVKMKEKGDIPEGYSVSREKKERFSLILESASTNQTSMYLCASRGTHNTEAFFGQGTRLTVV.

The CDR3 protein is CASSEQGAEETQYF. CDR3 sequence (DNA): TGTGCCAGCAGTGAACAGGGTGCGGAAGAGACCCAGTACTTC. The V and J genes are TRBV2 and TRBJ2-5, with a weak D call TRBD1 (5 bases). Trimming removed 2 bases from V and 3 bases from J, with 10 bases in between. This CDR3 comprises 14 residues. Per germline, CDR1 SNHLY and CDR2 FYNNEI.

The V call is TRBV15, the J call TRBJ2-5, with D unresolved. The germline CDR1 and CDR2 sequences are LNHNV and YYDKDF (reference sequence). Deletions cut 4 bases from V and 2 bases from J, with 11 bases between. The CDR3 runs to 14 residues. The CDR3 loop is CATSNSLPQETQYF. CDR3 DNA sequence: TGTGCCACCAGCAACTCGTTACCTCAAGAGACCCAGTACTTC.

The rearrangement joins TRBV14 to TRBJ2-7; TRBD2 agrees at 10 bases. This CDR3 comprises 22 residues. Germline V gives CDR1 SGHDN, CDR2 FVKESK. V was pared by 1 base and J by 0 bases, with 21 bases of the junction left unmatched. The CDR3 protein is CASSQGIAGGRHGRRSSYEQYV. DNA of the CDR3: TGTGCCAGCAGCCAAGGCATAGCGGGGGGCCGTCATGGACGAAGGAGCTCCTACGAGCAGTACGTC.

Here the CDR3 DNA reads TGTGCCAGCAGTGTAGACAGGATCCTTTCTAACTATGGCTACACCTTC. Its translation is CASSVDRILSNYGYTF. The V call is TRBV2, the J call TRBJ1-2; tentatively, D is TRBD1 (6 bases). Trimming took 4 bases from V and 0 from J, leaving 15 bases between them. Germline V gene lookup returns CDR1 SNHLY and CDR2 FYNNEI. The CDR3 is made up of 16 amino acids.

The chain uses TRBV15 and TRBJ1-4; D is unresolved. The CDR3 covers 14 residues. Germline V gives CDR1 LNHNV, CDR2 YYDKDF (reference sequence). V was cut by 4 bases and J by 6 bases, with 12 bases left in between. Written as DNA, the CDR3 is TGTGCCACCAGCACGGGCCCTGGGGATGAAAAACTGTTTTTT. Translated: CATSTGPGDEKLFF.

The rearrangement links TRBV30 to TRBJ2-1, with a possible D match to TRBD2 (5 bases). Trimming took 2 bases from V and 10 from J, leaving 9 bases between them. The CDR3 runs to 11 residues. From germline, CDR1 is GTSNPN and CDR2 SVGIG (reference sequence). In nucleotides, the CDR3 is TGTGCCTGGAGTCGGGGAGAAGAGCAGTTCTTC. It translates to CAWSRGEEQFF.

The chain uses TRBV4-2 and TRBJ1-4; D is ambiguous. The CDR3 sequence is 14 residues long. Germline loops: CDR1 LGHNA, CDR2 YNFKEQ. With 5 bases removed from V and 6 bases from J, the gap between germline ends came to 13 bases. The CDR3 region has the DNA TGTGCCAGCAGCGAAGCGGGATGGGATGAAAAACTGTTTTTT. Its protein product is CASSEAGWDEKLFF.

The chain combines TRBV5-1 with TRBJ2-1, with D possibly matching TRBD1 (6 bases). Per germline, CDR1 SGHRS and CDR2 YFSETQ. V gave up 5 bases and J gave up 10 bases, with 16 bases separating them. The CDR3 contains 13 residues. CDR3 protein: CASSSLQGNEQFF. CDR3 in DNA: TGCGCCAGCAGTTCACTACAGGGAAACGAGCAGTTCTTC.

V and J are TRBV5-5 and TRBJ2-7; D possibly matches TRBD1 or TRBD2 (5 bases each). Trimming cost V 0 bases and J 4 bases, with 14 bases left between them. In germline, CDR1 is SGHKS, CDR2 YYEKEE (reference sequence). The CDR3 totals 15 residues. The CDR3: CASSLGGLDGYEQYF. The CDR3 DNA reads as TGTGCCAGCAGCTTGGGGGGGTTAGATGGGTACGAGCAGTACTTC.